This T cell receptor (beta chain) was captured by sequencing in a study of T cells in Graves' hyperthyroidism and ophthalmopathy. Findings and caveats of the study: For ophthalmopathy, model prediction preceded onset by a median about six months.

Regions amplified from RNA transcripts were the TCR beta CDR3 regions. TCR CDR3 regions were first amplified by RT-PCR with HTBI primers. TCRdb called the multiplex PCR reads again in MiXCR, with one record for every CDR3 protein. The sample lists about 420,000 distinct CDR3 sequences, around a sixth occurring once. This clonotype was detected many times. Its antigen is undetermined. Sequences were obtained from blood. This receptor was obtained from a woman aged 18-35 years with Graves' hyperthyroidism.

CDR3 nucleotides: TGTGCCAGCAGTTCTCCCCAGAGGGGCAATGAGCAGTTCTTC. It is translated as CASSSPQRGNEQFF. The chain is built from TRBV27 and TRBJ2-1; tentatively, D is TRBD1 or TRBD2 (5 bases each). With 4 bases removed from V and 6 bases from J, the gap between germline ends came to 13 bases. CDR3 length equals 14 residues. CDR1 and CDR2 from the germline V gene are MNHEY and SMNVEV (reference sequence).